These 9 T cell receptor beta chains were all obtained from the same sample, sequenced in a study of cytomegalovirus exposure and HLA in healthy donors. The PCR contained 60 Vbeta and 13 Jbeta primers. Produced via immunoSEQ multiplex PCR; TCRdb's table is partial and in-frame only. Of around 140,000 clones listed, approximately 70% were seen once; the top ten hold roughly 6%. Source material: PBMCs. These receptors all come from a woman aged 55-70 years in good health and CMV-seronegative.

V gene TRBV15 combines with J gene TRBJ2-3; TRBD1 agrees at 12 bases. The CDR3 covers 16 residues. J lost 5 bases, V lost 1 base, and 4 bases had no gene match. Germline-derived CDR1 and CDR2 are LNHNV and YYDKDF (reference sequence). The chain's CDR3 is CATSRGGQGAVDTQYF. CDR3 DNA: TGTGCCACCAGCAGAGGGGGACAGGGGGCGGTAGATACGCAGTATTTT.

For this clone: Here the CDR3 omits its conserved ending phenylalanine or tryptophan, so a read error is the likely source. The chain has TRBV9 and TRBJ2-7; 13 bases are a match to TRBD2. Losses at the gene ends were 0 bases for V and 1 base for J; bases not matched to a gene: 4. Germline CDR1 is SGDLS and CDR2 is YYNGEE. The CDR3 has 17 residues. CDR3 amino acids: CASSVGTSGGRSYEQYL. The CDR3 region has the DNA TGTGCCAGCAGCGTAGGGACTAGCGGGGGCCGATCCTACGAGCAGTACCTC.

This clone was seen a few times. The rearrangement links TRBV5-1 to TRBJ2-5; 10 positions agree with TRBD1. Germline V lookup: CDR1 SGHRS, CDR2 YFSETQ. J was trimmed by 5 bases and V by 3 bases; bases with no gene match: 7. CDR3 size: 15 residues. CDR3 sequence: CASSSPTGGGETQYF. For the CDR3, the DNA is TGCGCCAGCAGCTCTCCGACAGGGGGCGGGGAGACCCAGTACTTC.

This clone was seen a handful of times. The J gene is TRBJ1-1, the V gene TRBV6-5, with 8 bases aligning to TRBD1. CDR1 is MNHEY, CDR2 SVGAGI, per germline. CDR3 length: 14 residues. J gave up 6 bases and V 5 bases, and 8 bases lay outside the gene matches. CDR3 amino acids: CASSHRGYSSEAFF. In nucleotides, the CDR3 is TGTGCCAGCAGTCACAGGGGGTATAGTTCTGAAGCTTTCTTT.

CDR3 in amino acids: CASSLTSAAYEQYF. In DNA, the CDR3 is TGTGCCAGCAGCTTGACTAGCGCCGCCTACGAGCAGTACTTC. The rearrangement joins TRBV7-2 to TRBJ2-7, with 8 bases aligning to TRBD2. CDR3 length equals 14 residues. CDR1 is SGHTA and CDR2 is FQGNSA in the germline V gene. After removal of 3 bases from V and 2 bases from J, the junction contained 3 bases not matched to a gene.

This clone was recorded a few times. This rearrangement joins TRBV7-2 to TRBJ1-5; D is undetermined. V was cut by 8 bases and J by 2 bases, with 19 bases left in between. The CDR3 contains 16 residues. Germline loops: CDR1 SGHTA, CDR2 FQGNSA. CDR3 in DNA: TGTGCCAGCGGGTTAGGTGGGCAGGCTGGCAATCAGCCCCAGCATTTT. Protein product: CASGLGGQAGNQPQHF.

The chain has TRBV9 and TRBJ1-2, with TRBD1 matching over 7 bases. V trimming: 3 bases; J trimming: 2 bases; junction bases outside the gene matches: 7. There are 15 residues in the CDR3. Looked up from germline, CDR1 is SGDLS and CDR2 is YYNGEE. The CDR3 is CASSGADRANYGYTF. The CDR3 bases are TGTGCCAGCAGCGGAGCAGACAGGGCCAACTATGGCTACACCTTC.

The rearrangement links TRBV5-1 to TRBJ2-7; maybe TRBD2 (6 bases). The germline gives CDR1 SGHRS, CDR2 YFSETQ. This CDR3 spans 14 amino acids. Trimming pared 4 bases from V and 0 bases from J, leaving 11 bases between. For the CDR3, the DNA is TGCGCCAGCAGCCCGGGGCGGGACTCCTACGAGCAGTACTTC. It encodes CASSPGRDSYEQYF.

This clone was observed a single time. In nucleotides, the CDR3 is TGCGCCAGCAGCCCTTCAGGGTTCACAGATACGCAGTATTTT. Protein product: CASSPSGFTDTQYF. The gene calls are TRBV4-1 and TRBJ2-3; tentative D call: TRBD1 (5 bases). Deletions cut 4 bases from V and 2 bases from J, with 10 bases between. Germline CDR1 reads MGHRA; CDR2 reads YSYEKL. The CDR3 sequence is 14 residues long.